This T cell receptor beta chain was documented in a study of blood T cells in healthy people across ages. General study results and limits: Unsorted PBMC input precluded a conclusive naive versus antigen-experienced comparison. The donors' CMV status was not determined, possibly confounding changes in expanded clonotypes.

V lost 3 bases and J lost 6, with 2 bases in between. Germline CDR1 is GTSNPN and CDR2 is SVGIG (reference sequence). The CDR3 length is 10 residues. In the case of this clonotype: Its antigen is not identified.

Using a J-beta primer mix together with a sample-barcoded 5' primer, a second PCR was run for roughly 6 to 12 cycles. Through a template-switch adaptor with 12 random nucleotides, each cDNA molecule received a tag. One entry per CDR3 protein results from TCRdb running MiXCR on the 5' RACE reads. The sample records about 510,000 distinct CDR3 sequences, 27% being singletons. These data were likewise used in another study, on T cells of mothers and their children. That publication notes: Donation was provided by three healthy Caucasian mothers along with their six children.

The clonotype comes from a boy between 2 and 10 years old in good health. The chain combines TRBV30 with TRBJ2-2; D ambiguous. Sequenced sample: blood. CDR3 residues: CAWRPGELFF. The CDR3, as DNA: TGTGCCTGGAGACCCGGGGAGCTGTTTTTT.